This T cell receptor beta chain was identified during a study of blood T cell repertoires in COVID-19. Study summary: Donors in the United States, Italy and Spain gave samples during acute or convalescent COVID-19.

Trimming removed 1 base from V and 0 bases from J, with 14 bases in between. This CDR3 is 16 amino acids long. Germline assignment: CDR1 SGHRS and CDR2 YFSETQ. In the original processing: Nucleated cell counts were estimated from reference gene primer amplification. Only in-frame clones appear in the TCRdb table, and some are missing; sequencing was by immunoSEQ multiplex PCR. V and J calls and clone size are given by that table; D and trimming were obtained from the DNA. Seen here are 270,000 or so clones, around 91% observed once, and the top ten hold roughly 2.2%. Enrolled during active infection, Seattle patients were then followed longitudinally.

J is TRBJ2-7 and V is TRBV5-1, with D possibly being TRBD1 (6 bases). Input material: peripheral blood. This clonotype was sampled from a woman in her fifties or sixties with COVID-19, enrolled during active disease. CDR3 protein: CASSLIQGISSYEQYF. CDR3 DNA sequence: TGCGCCAGCAGCTTGATTCAGGGGATAAGCTCCTACGAGCAGTACTTC.